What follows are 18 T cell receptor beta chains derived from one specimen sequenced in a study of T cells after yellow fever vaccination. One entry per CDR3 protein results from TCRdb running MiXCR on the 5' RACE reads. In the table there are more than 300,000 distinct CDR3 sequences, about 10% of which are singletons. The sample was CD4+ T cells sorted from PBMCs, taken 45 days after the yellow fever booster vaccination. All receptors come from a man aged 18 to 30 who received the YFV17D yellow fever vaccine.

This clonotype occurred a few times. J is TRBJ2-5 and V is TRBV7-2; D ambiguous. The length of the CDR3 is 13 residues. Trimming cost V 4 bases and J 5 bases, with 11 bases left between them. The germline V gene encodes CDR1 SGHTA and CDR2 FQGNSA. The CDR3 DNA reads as TGTGCCAGCAGCTCGACCATCCGGGAGACCCAGTACTTC. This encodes CASSSTIRETQYF.

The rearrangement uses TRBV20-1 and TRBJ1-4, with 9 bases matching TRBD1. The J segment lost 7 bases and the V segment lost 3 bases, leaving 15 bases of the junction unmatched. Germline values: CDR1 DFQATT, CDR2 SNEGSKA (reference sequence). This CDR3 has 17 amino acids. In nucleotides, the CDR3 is TGCAGTGCTAGTCCGGGACAGGGCTTTGCAGGGGGTGAAAAACTGTTTTTT. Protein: CSASPGQGFAGGEKLFF.

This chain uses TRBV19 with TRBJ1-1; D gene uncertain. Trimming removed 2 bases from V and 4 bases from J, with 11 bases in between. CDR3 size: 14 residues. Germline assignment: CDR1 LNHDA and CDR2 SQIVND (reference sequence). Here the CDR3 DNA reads TGTGCCAGTAGTATAATTAGGCGATCCACTGAAGCTTTCTTT. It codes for CASSIIRRSTEAFF. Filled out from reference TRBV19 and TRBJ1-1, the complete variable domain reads DGGITQSPKYLFRKEGQNVTLSCEQNLNHDAMYWYRQDPGQGLRLIYYSQIVNDFQKGDIAEGYSVSREKKESFPLTVTSAQKNPTAFYLCASSIIRRSTEAFFGQGTRLTVV.

The CDR3 nucleotides read TGCGCCAGCAGCACGACGACTGGGAGCTCCTACAATGAGCAGTTCTTC. It specifies CASSTTTGSSYNEQFF. This chain uses TRBV5-1 with TRBJ2-1; TRBD2 is a possible D gene (5 bases). The germline gives CDR1 SGHRS, CDR2 YFSETQ. The CDR3 is made up of 16 amino acids. V was trimmed by 4 bases and J by 0 bases, leaving 14 bases between them. Variable domain in full (rest from reference TRBV5-1 and TRBJ2-1): KAGVTQTPRYLIKTRGQQVTLSCSPISGHRSVSWYQQTPGQGLQFLFEYFSETQRNKGNFPGRFSGRQFSNSRSEMNVSTLELGDSALYLCASSTTTGSSYNEQFFGPGTRLTVL.

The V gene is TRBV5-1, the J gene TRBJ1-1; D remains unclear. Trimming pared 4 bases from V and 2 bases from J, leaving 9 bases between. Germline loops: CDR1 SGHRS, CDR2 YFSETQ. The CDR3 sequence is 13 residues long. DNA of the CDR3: TGCGCCAGCAGCATGGGCCCCAACACTGAAGCTTTCTTT. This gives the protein CASSMGPNTEAFF.

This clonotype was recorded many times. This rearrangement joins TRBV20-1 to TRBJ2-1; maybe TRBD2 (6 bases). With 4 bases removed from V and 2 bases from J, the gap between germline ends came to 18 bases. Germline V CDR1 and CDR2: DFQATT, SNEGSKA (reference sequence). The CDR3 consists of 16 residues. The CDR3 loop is CSAMGGSGETYNEQFF. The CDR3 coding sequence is TGCAGTGCTATGGGTGGATCGGGGGAAACCTACAATGAGCAGTTCTTC.

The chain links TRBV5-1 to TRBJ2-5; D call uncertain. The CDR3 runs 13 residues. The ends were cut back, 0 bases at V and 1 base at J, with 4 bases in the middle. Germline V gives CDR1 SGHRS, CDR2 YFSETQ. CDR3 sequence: CASSLESQETQYF. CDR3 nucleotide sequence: TGCGCCAGCAGCTTGGAGTCCCAAGAGACCCAGTACTTC.

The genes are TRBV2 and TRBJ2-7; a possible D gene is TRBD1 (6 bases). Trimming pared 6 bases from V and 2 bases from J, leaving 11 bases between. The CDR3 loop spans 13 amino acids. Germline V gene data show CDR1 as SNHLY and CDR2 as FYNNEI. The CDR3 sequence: CASRNRVPYEQYF. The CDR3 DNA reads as TGTGCCAGCAGAAACAGGGTCCCCTACGAGCAGTACTTC.

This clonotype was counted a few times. The CDR3 sequence: CATSRVRETQYF. The DNA for the CDR3 is TGTGCCACCAGCAGAGTGCGAGAGACCCAGTACTTC. J is TRBJ2-5 and V is TRBV15; D unclear. Deletions cut 1 base from V and 4 bases from J, with 4 bases between. Germline assignment: CDR1 LNHNV and CDR2 YYDKDF (reference sequence). The CDR3 extends over 12 amino acids.

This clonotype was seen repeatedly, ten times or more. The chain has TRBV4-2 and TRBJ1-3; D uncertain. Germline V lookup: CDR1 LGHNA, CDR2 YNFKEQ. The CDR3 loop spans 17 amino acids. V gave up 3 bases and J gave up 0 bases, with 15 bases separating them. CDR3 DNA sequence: TGTGCCAGCAGCCAGGTGGATCCTCTACTCTCTGGAAACACCATATATTTT. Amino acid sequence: CASSQVDPLLSGNTIYF.

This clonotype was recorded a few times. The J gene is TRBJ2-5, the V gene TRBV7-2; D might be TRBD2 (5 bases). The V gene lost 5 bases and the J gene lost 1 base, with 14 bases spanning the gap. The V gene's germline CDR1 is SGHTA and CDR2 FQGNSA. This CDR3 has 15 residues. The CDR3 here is CASSRPAGAQETQYF. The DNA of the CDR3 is TGTGCCAGCAGCCGCCCTGCGGGCGCCCAAGAGACCCAGTACTTC. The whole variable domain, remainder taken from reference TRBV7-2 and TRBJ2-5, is GAGVSQSPSNKVTEKGKDVELRCDPISGHTALYWYRQSLGQGLEFLIYFQGNSAPDKSGLPSDRFSAERTGGSVSTLTIQRTQQEDSAVYLCASSRPAGAQETQYFGPGTRLLVL.

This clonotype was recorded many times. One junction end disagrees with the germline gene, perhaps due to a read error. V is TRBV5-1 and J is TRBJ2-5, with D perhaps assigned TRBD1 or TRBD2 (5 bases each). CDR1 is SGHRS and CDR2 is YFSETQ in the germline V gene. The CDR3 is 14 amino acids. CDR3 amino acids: CASSLGDPQETQYF. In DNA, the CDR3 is TGCGCCAGCAGTTTGGGGGACCCCCAAGAGACCCAGTACTTC.

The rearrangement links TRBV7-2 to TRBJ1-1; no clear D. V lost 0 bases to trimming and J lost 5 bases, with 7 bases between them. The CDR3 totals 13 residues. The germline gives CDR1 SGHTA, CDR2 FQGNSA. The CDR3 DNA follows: TGTGCCAGCAGCTTAGCGAAGGGAACTGAAGCTTTCTTT. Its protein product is CASSLAKGTEAFF.

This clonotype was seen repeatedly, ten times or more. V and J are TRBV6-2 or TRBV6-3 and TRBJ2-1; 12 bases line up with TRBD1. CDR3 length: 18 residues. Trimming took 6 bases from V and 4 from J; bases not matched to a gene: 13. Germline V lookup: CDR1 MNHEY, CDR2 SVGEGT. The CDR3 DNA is TGTGCCAGCAGATTTCTTCCGGGACAGGGGGCTCATTACAATGAGCAGTTCTTC. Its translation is CASRFLPGQGAHYNEQFF.

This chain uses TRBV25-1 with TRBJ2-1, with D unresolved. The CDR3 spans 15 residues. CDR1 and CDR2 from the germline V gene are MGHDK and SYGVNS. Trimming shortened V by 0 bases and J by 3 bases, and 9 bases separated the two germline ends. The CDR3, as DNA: TGTGCCAGCAGTGAATATGGGTACGGCTACAATGAGCAGTTCTTC. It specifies CASSEYGYGYNEQFF.

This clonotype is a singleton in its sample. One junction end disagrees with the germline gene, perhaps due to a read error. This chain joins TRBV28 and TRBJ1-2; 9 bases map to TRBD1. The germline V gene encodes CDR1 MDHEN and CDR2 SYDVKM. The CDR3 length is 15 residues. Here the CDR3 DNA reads TGTGCCAGCAGCCGCCCGGGACAGGGAAACTATGGCAACACCTTC. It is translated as CASSRPGQGNYGNTF.

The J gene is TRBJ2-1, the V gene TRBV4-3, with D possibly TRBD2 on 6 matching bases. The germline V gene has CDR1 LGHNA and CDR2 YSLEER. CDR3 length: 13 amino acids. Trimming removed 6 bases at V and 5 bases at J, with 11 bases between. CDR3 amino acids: CASRRAGNNEQFF. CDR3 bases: TGCGCCAGCAGAAGGGCGGGAAACAATGAGCAGTTCTTC.

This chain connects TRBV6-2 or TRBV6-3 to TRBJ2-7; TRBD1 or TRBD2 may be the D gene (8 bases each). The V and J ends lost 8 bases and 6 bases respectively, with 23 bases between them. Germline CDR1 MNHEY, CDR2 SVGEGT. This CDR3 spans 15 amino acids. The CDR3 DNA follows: TGTGCCAGCCGTAGCGGGGACAGGTCTTGGGGCGAGCAGTACGTC. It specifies CASRSGDRSWGEQYV.